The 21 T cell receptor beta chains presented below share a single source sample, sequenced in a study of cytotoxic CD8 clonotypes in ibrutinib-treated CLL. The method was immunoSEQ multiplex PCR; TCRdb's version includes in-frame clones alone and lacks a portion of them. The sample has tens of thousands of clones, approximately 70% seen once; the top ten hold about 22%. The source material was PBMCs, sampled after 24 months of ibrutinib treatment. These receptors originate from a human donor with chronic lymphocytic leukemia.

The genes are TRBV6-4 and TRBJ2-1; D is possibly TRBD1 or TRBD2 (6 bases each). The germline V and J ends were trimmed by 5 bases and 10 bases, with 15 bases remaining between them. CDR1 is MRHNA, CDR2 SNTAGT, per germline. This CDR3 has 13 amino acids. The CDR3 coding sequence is TGTGCCAGCAGTTCTTTGGGGGGCGGAGAGCAGTTCTTC. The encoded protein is CASSSLGGGEQFF.

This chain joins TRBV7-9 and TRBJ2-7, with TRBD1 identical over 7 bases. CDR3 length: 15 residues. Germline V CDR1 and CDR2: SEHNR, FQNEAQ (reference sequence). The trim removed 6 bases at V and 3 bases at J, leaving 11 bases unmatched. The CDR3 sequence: CASSFSTGTYYEQYF. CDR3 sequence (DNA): TGTGCCAGCAGTTTTTCGACAGGGACGTACTACGAGCAGTACTTC.

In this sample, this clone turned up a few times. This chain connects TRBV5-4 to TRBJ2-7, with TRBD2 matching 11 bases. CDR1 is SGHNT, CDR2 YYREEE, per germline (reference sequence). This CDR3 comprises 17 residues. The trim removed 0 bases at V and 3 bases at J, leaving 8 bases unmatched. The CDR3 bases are TGTGCCAGCAGCTTGGGCCTGCCGGGACTAGCGGTCTACGAGCAGTACTTC. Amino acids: CASSLGLPGLAVYEQYF.

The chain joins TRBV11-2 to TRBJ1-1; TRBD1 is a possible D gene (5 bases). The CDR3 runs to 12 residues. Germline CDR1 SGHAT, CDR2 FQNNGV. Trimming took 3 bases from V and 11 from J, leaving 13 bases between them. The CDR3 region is CASSLTGGRAFF. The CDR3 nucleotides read TGTGCCAGCAGCTTGACCGGGGGTCGGGCTTTCTTT. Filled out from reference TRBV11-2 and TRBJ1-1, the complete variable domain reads EAGVAQSPRYKIIEKRQSVAFWCNPISGHATLYWYQQILGQGPKLLIQFQNNGVVDDSQLPKDRFSAERLKGVDSTLKIQPAKLEDSAVYLCASSLTGGRAFFGQGTRLTVV.

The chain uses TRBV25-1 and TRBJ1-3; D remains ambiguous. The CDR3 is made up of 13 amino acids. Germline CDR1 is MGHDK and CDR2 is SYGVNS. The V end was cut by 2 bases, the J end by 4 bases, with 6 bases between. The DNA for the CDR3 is TGTGCCAGCAGTGAAGTTGGCGGAAACACCATATATTTT. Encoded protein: CASSEVGGNTIYF.

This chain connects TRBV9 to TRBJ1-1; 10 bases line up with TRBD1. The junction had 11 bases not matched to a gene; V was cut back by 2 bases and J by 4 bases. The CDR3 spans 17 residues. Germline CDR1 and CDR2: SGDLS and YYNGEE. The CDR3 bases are TGTGCCAGCAGCGTCGCCGGGACAGGGGCGTTGGGCACTGAAGCTTTCTTT. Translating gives CASSVAGTGALGTEAFF.

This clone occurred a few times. CDR3 amino acids: CASSLRRDLSEQYF. CDR3 DNA: TGTGCCAGCAGTTTAAGGCGGGATCTTAGCGAGCAGTACTTC. V usage is TRBV28 and J usage is TRBJ2-7; tentative D call: TRBD2 (6 bases). Germline V gene data show CDR1 as MDHEN and CDR2 as SYDVKM. The CDR3 length is 14 residues. Between the trimmed V and J ends, which lost 2 bases and 6 bases, there was a span of 14 bases.

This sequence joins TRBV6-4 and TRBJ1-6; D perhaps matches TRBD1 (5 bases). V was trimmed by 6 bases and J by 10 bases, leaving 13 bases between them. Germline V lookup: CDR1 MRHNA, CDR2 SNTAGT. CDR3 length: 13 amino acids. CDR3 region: CASSELRGSPLHF. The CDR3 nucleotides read TGTGCCAGCAGCGAGCTAAGGGGATCACCCCTCCACTTT.

The CDR3 region has the DNA TGTGCCAGCAGTTACTCGAGATACACTGAAGCTTTCTTT. It codes for CASSYSRYTEAFF. V usage is TRBV6-6 and J usage is TRBJ1-1; the D is unclear. V was shortened by 0 bases and J by 3 bases, with 5 bases between the two germline ends. Germline V gives CDR1 MNHNY, CDR2 SVGAGI (reference sequence). The CDR3 consists of 13 residues.

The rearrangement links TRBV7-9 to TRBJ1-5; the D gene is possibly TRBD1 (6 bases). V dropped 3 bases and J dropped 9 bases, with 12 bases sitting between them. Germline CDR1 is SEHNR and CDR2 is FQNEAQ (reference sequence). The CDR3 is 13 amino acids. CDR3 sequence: CASSFGGSGPQHF. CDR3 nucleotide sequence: TGTGCCAGCAGCTTCGGGGGCTCGGGGCCCCAGCATTTT.

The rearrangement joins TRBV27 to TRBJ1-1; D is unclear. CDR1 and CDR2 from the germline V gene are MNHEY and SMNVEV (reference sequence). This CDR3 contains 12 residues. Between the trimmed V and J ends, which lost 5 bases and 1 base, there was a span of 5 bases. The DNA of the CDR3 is TGTGCCAGCAGTCTACCGAACACTGAAGCTTTCTTT. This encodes CASSLPNTEAFF.

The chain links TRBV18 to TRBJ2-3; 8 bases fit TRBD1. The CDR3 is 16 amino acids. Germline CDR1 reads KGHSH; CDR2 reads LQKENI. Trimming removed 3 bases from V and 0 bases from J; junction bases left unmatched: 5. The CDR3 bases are TGTGCCAGCTCACCGACGACAGGGGTCAGCACAGATACGCAGTATTTT. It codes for CASSPTTGVSTDTQYF.

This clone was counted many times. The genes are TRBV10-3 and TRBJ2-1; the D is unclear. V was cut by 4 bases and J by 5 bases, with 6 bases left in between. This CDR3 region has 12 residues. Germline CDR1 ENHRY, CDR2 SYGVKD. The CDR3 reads CAISVLNNEQFF. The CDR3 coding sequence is TGTGCCATCAGTGTACTTAACAATGAGCAGTTCTTC.

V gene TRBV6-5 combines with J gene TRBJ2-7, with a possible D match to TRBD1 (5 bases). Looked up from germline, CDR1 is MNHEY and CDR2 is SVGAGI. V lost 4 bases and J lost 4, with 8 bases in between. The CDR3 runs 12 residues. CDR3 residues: CASSFTGYEQYF. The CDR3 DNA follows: TGTGCCAGCAGTTTTACAGGATACGAGCAGTACTTC.

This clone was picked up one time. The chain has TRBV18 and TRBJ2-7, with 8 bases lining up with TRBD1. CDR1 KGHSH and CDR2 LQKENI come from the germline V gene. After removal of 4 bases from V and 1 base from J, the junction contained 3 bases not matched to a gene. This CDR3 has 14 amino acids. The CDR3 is CASSLGQGSYEQYF. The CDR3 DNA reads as TGTGCCAGCTCACTTGGACAGGGATCCTACGAGCAGTACTTC.

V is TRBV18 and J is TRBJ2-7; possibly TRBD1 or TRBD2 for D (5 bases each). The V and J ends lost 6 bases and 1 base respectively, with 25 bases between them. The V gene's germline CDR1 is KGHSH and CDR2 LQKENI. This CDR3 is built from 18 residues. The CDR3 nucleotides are TGTGCCAGCTCCCTCGAGGTCTTAGGGACGAGGACGTCCTACGAGCAGTACTTC. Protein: CASSLEVLGTRTSYEQYF.

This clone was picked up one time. CDR3: CASSQGGEGYQPQHF. The CDR3 DNA reads as TGTGCCAGCAGCCAAGGGGGGGAGGGGTATCAGCCCCAGCATTTT. The chain links TRBV4-2 to TRBJ1-5, with a possible D match to TRBD1 (5 bases). Germline-derived CDR1 and CDR2 are LGHNA and YNFKEQ. The CDR3 is 15 amino acids. Between the trimmed V and J ends, which lost 1 base and 5 bases, there was a span of 12 bases.

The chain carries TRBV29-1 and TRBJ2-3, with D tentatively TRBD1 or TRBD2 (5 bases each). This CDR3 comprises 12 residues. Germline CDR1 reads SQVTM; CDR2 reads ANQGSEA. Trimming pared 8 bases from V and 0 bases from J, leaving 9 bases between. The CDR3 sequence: CSTRDSTDTQYF. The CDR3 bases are TGCAGCACGAGGGACAGCACAGATACGCAGTATTTT.

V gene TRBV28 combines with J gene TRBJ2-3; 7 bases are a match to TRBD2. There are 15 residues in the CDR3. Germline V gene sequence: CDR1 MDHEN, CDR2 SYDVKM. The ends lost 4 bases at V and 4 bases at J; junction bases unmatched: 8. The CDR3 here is CASSYAGVGADTQYF. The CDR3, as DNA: TGTGCCAGCAGTTACGCGGGAGTGGGAGCAGATACGCAGTATTTT. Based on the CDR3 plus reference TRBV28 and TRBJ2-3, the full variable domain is DVKVTQSSRYLVKRTGEKVFLECVQDMDHENMFWYRQDPGLGLRLIYFSYDVKMKEKGDIPEGYSVSREKKERFSLILESASTNQTSMYLCASSYAGVGADTQYFGPGTRLTVL.

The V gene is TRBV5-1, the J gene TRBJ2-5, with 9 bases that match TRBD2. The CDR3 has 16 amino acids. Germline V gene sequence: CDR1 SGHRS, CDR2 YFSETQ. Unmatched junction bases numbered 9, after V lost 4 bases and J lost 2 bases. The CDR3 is CASSLTLLAGQETQYF. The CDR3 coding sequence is TGCGCCAGCAGCCTCACTTTACTAGCGGGTCAAGAGACCCAGTACTTC. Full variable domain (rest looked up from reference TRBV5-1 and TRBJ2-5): KAGVTQTPRYLIKTRGQQVTLSCSPISGHRSVSWYQQTPGQGLQFLFEYFSETQRNKGNFPGRFSGRQFSNSRSEMNVSTLELGDSALYLCASSLTLLAGQETQYFGPGTRLLVL.

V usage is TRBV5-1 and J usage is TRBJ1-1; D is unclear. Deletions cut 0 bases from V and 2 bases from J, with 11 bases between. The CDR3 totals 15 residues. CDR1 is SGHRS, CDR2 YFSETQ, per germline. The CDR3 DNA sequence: TGCGCCAGCAGCTTGGCCCTGGACCCCAACACTGAAGCTTTCTTT. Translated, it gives CASSLALDPNTEAFF.